Below, one T cell receptor (beta chain) is given with its context. The data derive from a study of blood T cells in healthy people across ages. About the research overall: About one barcoded beta molecule per two T cells was captured by template switching.

Germline V gene data show CDR1 as MDHEN and CDR2 as SYDVKM. This CDR3 has 15 residues. Trimming cost V 5 bases and J 7 bases; bases outside gene matches: 9. A J-beta primer mix and a sample-barcoded 5' primer were used in a second PCR of roughly 6 to 11 cycles. TCRdb reprocessed the 5' RACE reads with MiXCR, giving one entry per CDR3 protein. The table records approximately 1.5 million distinct CDR3 sequences, approximately 32% of them present only once. About 10 milliliters of peripheral blood were drawn from each donor into EDTA-treated tubes. The total RNA that was extracted per sample amounted to at least 5.5 micrograms.

This chain joins TRBV28 and TRBJ2-1; 9 bases are a match to TRBD1. The source of this sequence is a woman in her thirties in good health. The material sequenced was blood. The CDR3 here is CASSRRQGVMNEQFF. The CDR3 coding sequence is TGTGCCAGCAGTCGTAGACAGGGGGTGATGAATGAGCAGTTCTTC. Drawing the rest from reference TRBV28 and TRBJ2-1, the complete variable domain is DVKVTQSSRYLVKRTGEKVFLECVQDMDHENMFWYRQDPGLGLRLIYFSYDVKMKEKGDIPEGYSVSREKKERFSLILESASTNQTSMYLCASSRRQGVMNEQFFGPGTRLTVL.